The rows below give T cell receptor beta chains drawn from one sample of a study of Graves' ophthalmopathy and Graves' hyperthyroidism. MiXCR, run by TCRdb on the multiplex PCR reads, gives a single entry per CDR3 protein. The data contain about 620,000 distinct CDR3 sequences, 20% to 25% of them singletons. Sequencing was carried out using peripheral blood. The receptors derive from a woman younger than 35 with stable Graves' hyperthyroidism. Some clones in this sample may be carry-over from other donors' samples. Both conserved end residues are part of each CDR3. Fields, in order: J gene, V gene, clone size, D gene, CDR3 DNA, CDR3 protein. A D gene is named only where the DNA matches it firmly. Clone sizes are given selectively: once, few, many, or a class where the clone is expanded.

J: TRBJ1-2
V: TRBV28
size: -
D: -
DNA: -
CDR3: CASSSSTGKYGYTF

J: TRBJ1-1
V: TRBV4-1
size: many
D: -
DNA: TGCGCCAGCAGCCAAGAGTCTTACACTGAAGCTTTCTTT
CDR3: CASSQESYTEAFF

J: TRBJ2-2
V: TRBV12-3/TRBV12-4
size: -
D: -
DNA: TGTGCCAGCAGTTGGACCGTCGTGAGGGGCGGGGAGCTGTTTTTT
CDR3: CASSWTVVRGGELFF

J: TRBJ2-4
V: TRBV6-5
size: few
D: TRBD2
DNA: TGTGCCAGCAGGGGGGGGGGAGTACACATTCAGTACTTC
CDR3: CASRGGGVHIQYF

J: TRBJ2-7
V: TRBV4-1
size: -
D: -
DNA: TGCGCCAGCAGCCAAGAGGTCAGGGCAGCCTACGAGCAGTACTTC
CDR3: CASSQEVRAAYEQYF

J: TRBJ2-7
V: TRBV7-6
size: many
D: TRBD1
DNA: TGTGCCAGCAGCTTAGCAACAGGGGACGAGCAGTACTTC
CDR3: CASSLATGDEQYF

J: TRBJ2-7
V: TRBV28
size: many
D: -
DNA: TGTGCCAGCAGTTTAAATGGGGCTATGCAGCAGTACTTC
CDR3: CASSLNGAMQQYF

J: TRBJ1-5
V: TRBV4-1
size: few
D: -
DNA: TGCGCCAGCAGCCAAGATTCGGCAGGCCGGGGTCAGCCCCAGCATTTT
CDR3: CASSQDSAGRGQPQHF

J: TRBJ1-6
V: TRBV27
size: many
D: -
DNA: TGTGCCAGCAGGGGGGGGGGTTCACCCCTCCACTTT
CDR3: CASRGGGSPLHF

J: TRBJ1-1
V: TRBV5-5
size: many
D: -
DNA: TGTGCCAGCAGCTGGGGGAGCCGGGAGGCTTTCTTT
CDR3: CASSWGSREAFF

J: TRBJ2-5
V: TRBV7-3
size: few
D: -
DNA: TGTGCCAGCAGCCCCTTTGGGGGGATCCAAGAGACCCAGTACTTC
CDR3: CASSPFGGIQETQYF

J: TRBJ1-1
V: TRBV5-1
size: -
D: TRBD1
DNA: TGCGCCAGCAGCTGGGGAGGGGGCGCGAACACTGAAGCTTTCTTT
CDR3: CASSWGGGANTEAFF

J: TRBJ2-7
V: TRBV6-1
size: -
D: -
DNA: TGTGCCAGCAGTGAACTTGGAGATACCTACGAGCAGTACTTC
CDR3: CASSELGDTYEQYF

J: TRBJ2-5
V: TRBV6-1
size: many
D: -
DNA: TGTGCCAGCAGGACAGTCCAAGAGACCCAGTACTTC
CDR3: CASRTVQETQYF

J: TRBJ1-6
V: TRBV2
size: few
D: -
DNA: TGTGCCAGCAGTGAGGAGCACTCACCCCTCCACTTT
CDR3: CASSEEHSPLHF

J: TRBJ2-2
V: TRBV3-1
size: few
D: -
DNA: TGTGCCAGCGAACTCCGGGCGAACACCGGGGAGCTGTTTTTT
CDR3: CASELRANTGELFF

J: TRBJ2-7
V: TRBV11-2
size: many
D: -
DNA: TGTGCCAGCAGCTTCGACCACGGGGAGCAGTACTTC
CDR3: CASSFDHGEQYF

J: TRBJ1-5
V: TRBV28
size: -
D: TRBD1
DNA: TGTGCCAGCAGTGTACAGGGGGCGAGCAATCAGCCCCAGCATTTT
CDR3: CASSVQGASNQPQHF

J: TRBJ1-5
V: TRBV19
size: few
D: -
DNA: TGTGCCAGTAGTATAGGACGGAGCAATCAGCCCCAGCATTTT
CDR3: CASSIGRSNQPQHF

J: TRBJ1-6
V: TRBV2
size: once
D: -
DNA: TGTGCCAGCAGTGTTTTTAGGGGGGATTCCAGATCCCTCCACTTT
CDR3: CASSVFRGDSRSLHF

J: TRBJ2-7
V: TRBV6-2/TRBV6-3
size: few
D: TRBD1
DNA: TGTGCCAGCAGTTGGAATCCGGGACAGTCTACTTCCTACGAGCAGTACTTC
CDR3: CASSWNPGQSTSYEQYF

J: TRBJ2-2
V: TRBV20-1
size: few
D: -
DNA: TGCAGTGCTAGATCGGGGGTCCCTTACACCGGGGAGCTGTTTTTT
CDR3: CSARSGVPYTGELFF

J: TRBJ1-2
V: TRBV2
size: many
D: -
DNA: TGTGCCAGCAGTGATTTGACAGAGGTCGGTGGCTACACCTTC
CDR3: CASSDLTEVGGYTF

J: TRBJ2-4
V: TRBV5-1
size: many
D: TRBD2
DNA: TGCGCCAGCAGCTTGGTGGCGGGGGGAGAAAACATTCAGTACTTC
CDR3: CASSLVAGGENIQYF

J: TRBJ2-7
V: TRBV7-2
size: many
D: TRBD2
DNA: TGTGCCAGCAGCCAGACTAGCGGGGGCTACGAGCAGTACTTC
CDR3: CASSQTSGGYEQYF

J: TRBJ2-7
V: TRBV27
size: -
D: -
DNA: TGTGCCAGCAGTACTCCCTCCGTTGCCAGGGGACCCTACGAGCAGTACTTC
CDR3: CASSTPSVARGPYEQYF

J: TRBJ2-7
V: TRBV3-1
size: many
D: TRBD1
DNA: TGTGCCAGCAGCCAACCGGGACAGGGTAGCTACGAGCAGTACTTC
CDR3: CASSQPGQGSYEQYF

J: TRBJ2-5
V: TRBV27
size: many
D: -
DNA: TGTGCCAGCAAAGGGCTTAATGAAGAGACCCAGTACTTC
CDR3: CASKGLNEETQYF

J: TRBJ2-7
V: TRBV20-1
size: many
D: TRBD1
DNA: TGCAGTGCAAATGACAGGGTTTGGGAGCAGTACTTC
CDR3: CSANDRVWEQYF

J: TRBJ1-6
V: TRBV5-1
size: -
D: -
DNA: TGCGCCAGCAGCTTGGATGCGTCACCCCTCCACTTT
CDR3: CASSLDASPLHF

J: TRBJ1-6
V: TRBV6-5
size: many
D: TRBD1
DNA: TGTGCCAGCAGTACCCGACAGGGGAGTTATAATTCACCCCTCCACTTT
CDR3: CASSTRQGSYNSPLHF

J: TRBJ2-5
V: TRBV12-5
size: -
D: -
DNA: TGTGCTAGTGGTTTGGCTCTGTCAAGGACCCAGTACTTC
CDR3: CASGLALSRTQYF

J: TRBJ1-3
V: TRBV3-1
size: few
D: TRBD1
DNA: TGTGCCAGCAGCCGGGGACAGGGGGCAAACACCATATATTTT
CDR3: CASSRGQGANTIYF

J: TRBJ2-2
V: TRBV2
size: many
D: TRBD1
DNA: TGTGCCAGCACCAGGACAGGGCGGACCGGGGAGCTGTTTTTT
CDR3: CASTRTGRTGELFF

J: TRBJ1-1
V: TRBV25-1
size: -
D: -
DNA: TGTGCCAGTTGTCCCGCCAGGGAGGGGAACACTGAAGCTTTCTTT
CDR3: CASCPAREGNTEAFF

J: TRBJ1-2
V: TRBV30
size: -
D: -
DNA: TGTGCCTGGAGTGGGACCGGCTACACCTTC
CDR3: CAWSGTGYTF

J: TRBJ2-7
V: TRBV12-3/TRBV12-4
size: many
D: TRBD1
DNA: TGTGCCAGCAGTTTTAGTCAGGGGGCATCCGAGCAGTACTTC
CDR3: CASSFSQGASEQYF

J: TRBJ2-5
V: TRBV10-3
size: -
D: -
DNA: TGTGCCACTTCCTCGGAGGGGATACAAGAGACCCAGTACTTC
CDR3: CATSSEGIQETQYF

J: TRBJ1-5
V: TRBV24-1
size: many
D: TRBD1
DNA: TGTGCCACTTACCCAGGGGGGGTGAGCAATCAGCCCCAGCATTTT
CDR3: CATYPGGVSNQPQHF

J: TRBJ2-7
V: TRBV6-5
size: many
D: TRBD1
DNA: TGTGCCAGCAGTTACTCCGGGACAGGGTTCTACGAGCAGTACTTC
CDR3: CASSYSGTGFYEQYF

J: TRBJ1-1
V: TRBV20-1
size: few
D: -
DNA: TGCAGTCTCGAGACTGAGAGTTGGAACACTGGAGCTTTCTTT
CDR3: CSLETESWNTGAFF

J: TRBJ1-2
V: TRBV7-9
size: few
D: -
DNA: TGTGCCAGCAGCGGGCCTCAGGGCGGCTACACCTTC
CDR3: CASSGPQGGYTF

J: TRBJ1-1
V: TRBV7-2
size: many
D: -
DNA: TGTGCCAGCAGCTTAGCTACTCTAGGGGTTGGGAGCACTGAAGCTTTCTTT
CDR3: CASSLATLGVGSTEAFF

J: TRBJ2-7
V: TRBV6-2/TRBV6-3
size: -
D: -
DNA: TGTGCCAGCAGTTACGCCCCGGTAGGGGAGCAGTACTTC
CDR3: CASSYAPVGEQYF

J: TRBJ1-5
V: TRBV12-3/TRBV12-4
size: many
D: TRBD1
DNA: TGTGCCAGCAGATCCGGGACAGCCTCAGGGCCCCAGCATTTT
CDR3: CASRSGTASGPQHF

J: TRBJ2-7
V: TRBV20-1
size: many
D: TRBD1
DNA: TGCAGTGCTCGGCGGGACAGGGGAGGCGAGCAGTACTTC
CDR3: CSARRDRGGEQYF

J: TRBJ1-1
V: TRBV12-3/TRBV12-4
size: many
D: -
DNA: TGTGCCAGCAGTTTGTTTCTGGACAACCGAGGGCTGAACACTGAAGCTTTCTTT
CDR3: CASSLFLDNRGLNTEAFF

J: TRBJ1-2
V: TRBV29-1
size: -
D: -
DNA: TGCAGCGTTGAGCGCGACACGCCGTCTAACTATGGCTACACCTTC
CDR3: CSVERDTPSNYGYTF

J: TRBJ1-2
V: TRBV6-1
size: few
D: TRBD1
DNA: TGTGCCAGCAGTCCGAATGAGGGGGCGCCCTATGGCTACACCTTC
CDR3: CASSPNEGAPYGYTF

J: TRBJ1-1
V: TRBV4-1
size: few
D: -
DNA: TGCGCCAGCAGCCCCCCAGCGGGATACACTGAAGCTTTCTTT
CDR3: CASSPPAGYTEAFF

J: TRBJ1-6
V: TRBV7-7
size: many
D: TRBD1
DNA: TGTGCCAGCAGCCAAGACAGGGGGTCACCCCTCCACTTT
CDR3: CASSQDRGSPLHF

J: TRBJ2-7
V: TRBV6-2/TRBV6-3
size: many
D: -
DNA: TGTGCCAGCCTACCGCGGAACAGGCCCTACGAGCAGTACTTC
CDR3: CASLPRNRPYEQYF

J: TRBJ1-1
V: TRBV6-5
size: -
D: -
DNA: TGTGCCAGCAGTTATCCCGGGGATGAAGCTTTCTTT
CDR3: CASSYPGDEAFF

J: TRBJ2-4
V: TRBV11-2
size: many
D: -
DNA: TGTGCCAGCAGCCCCTTTTGGGGCAAAAACATTCAGTACTTC
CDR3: CASSPFWGKNIQYF

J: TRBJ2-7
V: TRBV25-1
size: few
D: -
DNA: TGTGCCAGCAGTTCACCCCTTAGCAGTAACTCCTACGAGCAGTACTTC
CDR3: CASSSPLSSNSYEQYF

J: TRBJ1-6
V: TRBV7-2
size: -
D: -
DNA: TGTGCCAGCAGCTCGGGCCTCGGCCGATCACCCCTCCACTTT
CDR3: CASSSGLGRSPLHF

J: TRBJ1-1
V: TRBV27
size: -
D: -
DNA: TGTGCCAAGGACAGAATGAACACTGAAGCTTTCTTT
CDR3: CAKDRMNTEAFF

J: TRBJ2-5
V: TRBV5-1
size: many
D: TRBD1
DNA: TGCGCCAGCAGCTTAATTGGGGACAGACAAGAGACCCAGTACTTC
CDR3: CASSLIGDRQETQYF

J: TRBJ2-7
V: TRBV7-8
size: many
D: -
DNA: TGTGCCAGCAGCTCCGGGACGGCGAACTACGAGCAGTACTTC
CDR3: CASSSGTANYEQYF